This T cell receptor beta chain was sequenced for a study of T cell responses to AZD1222 COVID-19 vaccine. Study results and caveats: Among the donors, most were white British and more were female, and clonal diversity was possibly underestimated. Baseline serostatus was positive in only a handful of AZD1222 recipients. No day 14 peak samples; only post-peak repertoires were characterized.

As to this clone: Its matching antigen is unknown.

Libraries were prepared by immunoSEQ multiplex PCR; TCRdb keeps only in-frame clonotypes and omits some of them. This table has 150,000 or so clones, roughly 92% appearing once. This receptor was taken from an adult in good health. The sequences come from peripheral blood, collected on day 0 of AZD1222 vaccination.

CDR3 loop: CASSIDGSSGGEQFF. CDR3 bases: TGTGCCAGTAGTATAGATGGATCTAGCGGAGGGGAGCAGTTCTTC. The V and J genes are TRBV19 and TRBJ2-1; 7 bases align to TRBD2. Trimming at V came to 0 bases and at J to 10 bases, leaving 9 bases not matched to a gene. The CDR3 extends over 15 amino acids. CDR1 and CDR2 from the germline V gene are LNHDA and SQIVND (reference sequence).